A selection of T cell receptor beta chains follows, all from one sample in a study of blood T cell repertoires in COVID-19. This table comes from immunoSEQ multiplex PCR, and its TCRdb copy is limited to in-frame clones, with some not included. In the table there are almost 25,000 clones, around four fifths of which are singletons. The sequencing input was peripheral blood. These receptors all come from a woman in her 70s with COVID-19, enrolled during active disease. Each CDR3 is given with its conserved first and last residue. D genes are given only for firm matches. Where a row states a size, it is once, few, many or the class of an expanded clone; other rows omit it.

J gene	D gene	clone size	V gene	CDR3 protein	CDR3 DNA
TRBJ1-1	TRBD1	NA	TRBV7-3	CASSLTGTGSTEAFF	TGTGCCAGCAGCTTAACCGGGACAGGGTCCACTGAAGCTTTCTTT
TRBJ1-1	NA	NA	TRBV27	CASSKRGLTTGTEAFF	TGTGCCAGCAGTAAAAGAGGACTGACCACTGGAACTGAAGCTTTCTTT
TRBJ2-3	TRBD2	NA	TRBV7-3	CASSPGGLADTQYF	TGTGCCAGCAGCCCGGGGGGTTTGGCCGATACGCAGTATTTT
TRBJ1-1	NA	NA	TRBV6-2/TRBV6-3	CASSTDSLSPEAFF	TGTGCCAGCAGTACGGACAGCCTAAGTCCTGAAGCTTTCTTT
TRBJ2-5	NA	NA	TRBV4-1	CASSQDRETQYF	TGCGCCAGCAGCCAAGATCGGGAGACCCAGTACTTC
TRBJ2-5	NA	NA	TRBV18	CASSPIRGRVGETQYF	TGTGCCAGCTCACCCATCAGGGGCCGGGTCGGAGAGACCCAGTACTTC
TRBJ2-7	TRBD1	NA	TRBV4-1	CASSQGGFRDRSSNEQYF	TGCGCCAGCAGCCAAGGGGGGTTCCGGGACAGAAGTTCCAACGAGCAGTACTTC
TRBJ2-4	NA	NA	TRBV14	CASSQLAKNIQYF	TGTGCCAGCAGCCAACTAGCCAAAAACATTCAGTACTTC
TRBJ1-3	NA	NA	TRBV13	CASSLRGGRRSGNTIYF	TGTGCCAGCAGCCTCCGGGGGGGCAGACGCTCTGGAAACACCATATATTTT
TRBJ2-3	NA	NA	TRBV18	CASSEGPRDTQYF	TGTGCCAGCTCAGAGGGCCCCCGGGATACGCAGTATTTT
TRBJ1-4	NA	NA	TRBV18	CASSPSQGPEKLFF	TGTGCCAGCTCACCGAGCCAGGGGCCTGAAAAACTGTTTTTT
TRBJ2-1	TRBD2	NA	TRBV6-2/TRBV6-3	CASSREAYNEQFF	TGTGCCAGCAGCCGGGAGGCCTACAATGAGCAGTTCTTC
TRBJ2-2	NA	NA	TRBV6-2/TRBV6-3	CASSSPLTGELFF	TGTGCCAGCAGTTCCCCCCTTACCGGGGAGCTGTTTTTT
TRBJ2-1	TRBD2	NA	TRBV5-6	CASSSHRTSGISNEQFF	TGTGCCAGCAGCTCCCATCGGACTAGCGGGATAAGCAATGAGCAGTTCTTC
TRBJ2-1	TRBD2	NA	TRBV2	CASSGPSGRDSEQFF	TGTGCCAGCAGTGGACCGAGCGGGAGAGATAGTGAGCAGTTCTTC
TRBJ1-4	TRBD1	NA	TRBV19	CASSPQRGQENEKLFF	TGTGCCAGTAGCCCACAACGGGGACAGGAAAATGAAAAACTGTTTTTT
TRBJ2-1	NA	NA	TRBV10-3	CAISVPGTNEQFF	TGTGCCATCAGTGTCCCGGGGACAAATGAGCAGTTCTTC
TRBJ1-2	TRBD1	NA	TRBV9	CASSVGLWTGPKSSVGYTF	TGTGCCAGCAGCGTAGGTCTGTGGACAGGGCCAAAGTCATCCGTCGGCTACACCTTC
TRBJ2-4	NA	NA	TRBV6-1	CASSEVPGAFKNIQYF	TGTGCCAGCAGTGAAGTCCCGGGAGCCTTCAAAAACATTCAGTACTTC
TRBJ1-1	NA	few	TRBV6-5	CASSRGNTEAFF	TGTGCCAGCAGCAGGGGGAACACTGAAGCTTTCTTT
TRBJ1-6	NA	NA	TRBV20-1	CSAGSPLHF	TGCAGTGCTGGCTCACCCCTCCACTTT
TRBJ1-5	NA	NA	TRBV12-3/TRBV12-4	CASRGTYNQPQHF	TGTGCCAGCAGGGGGACATACAATCAGCCCCAGCATTTT
TRBJ1-4	NA	NA	TRBV5-4	CASSLGLATNEKLFF	TGTGCCAGCAGCTTGGGGCTGGCAACTAATGAAAAACTGTTTTTT
TRBJ1-1	TRBD1	NA	TRBV7-2	CASSAYRGNTEAFF	TGTGCCAGCAGCGCTTACAGGGGCAACACTGAAGCTTTCTTT
TRBJ1-4	NA	NA	TRBV12-3/TRBV12-4	CASSSEGIKLFF	TGTGCCAGCAGTTCCGAGGGAATAAAACTGTTTTTT
TRBJ2-2	TRBD1	NA	TRBV19	CASRTPPGTGVTGELFF	TGTGCCAGTAGGACACCCCCCGGGACAGGGGTCACCGGGGAGCTGTTTTTT
TRBJ1-3	NA	few	TRBV5-6	CASSIDGGLISGNTIYF	TGTGCCAGCAGCATAGACGGGGGGCTTATATCTGGAAACACCATATATTTT
TRBJ1-4	NA	NA	TRBV7-2	CASRDVLSLDIDSEKLFF	TGTGCCAGCAGGGACGTCCTCAGCCTCGACATCGACAGTGAAAAACTGTTTTTT
TRBJ1-4	TRBD1	NA	TRBV19	CASTPQGMEEKLFF	TGTGCCAGTACTCCACAGGGGATGGAAGAAAAACTGTTTTTT
TRBJ1-6	TRBD1	once	TRBV19	CASTPGTGGWGSPLHF	TGTGCCAGTACCCCCGGGACAGGGGGATGGGGATCACCCCTCCACTTT
TRBJ2-2	TRBD2	NA	TRBV3-1/TRBV3-2	CASSQDWGPVLAGGPSTGELFF	TGTGCCAGCAGCCAAGATTGGGGTCCCGTATTAGCGGGGGGGCCGAGCACCGGGGAGCTGTTTTTT
TRBJ1-1	TRBD1	NA	TRBV10-3	CAISEPTGTGNTEAFF	TGTGCCATCAGTGAGCCGACGGGGACAGGGAACACTGAAGCTTTCTTT
TRBJ2-6	NA	NA	TRBV3-1/TRBV3-2	CASSQATGAGANVLTF	TGTGCCAGCAGCCAAGCCACGGGGGCTGGGGCCAACGTCCTGACTTTC
TRBJ1-2	NA	NA	TRBV3-1/TRBV3-2	CASSQGEGSGGYTF	TGTGCCAGCAGCCAAGGGGAGGGATCCGGCGGCTACACCTTC
TRBJ2-1	TRBD2	few	TRBV7-9	CASSLPASGSNPLRNEQFF	TGTGCCAGCAGCTTACCCGCTAGCGGGAGTAACCCCCTCAGAAATGAGCAGTTCTTC
TRBJ1-5	NA	NA	TRBV4-3	CASSPGLDSNQPQHF	TGCGCCAGCAGCCCGGGACTCGATAGCAATCAGCCCCAGCATTTT
TRBJ1-2	NA	NA	TRBV10-3	CAISERQGYGYTF	TGTGCCATCAGTGAGAGGCAGGGTTATGGCTACACCTTC
TRBJ1-1	NA	NA	TRBV7-2	CASSETGRGAEAFF	TGTGCCAGCAGCGAAACAGGGAGAGGGGCTGAAGCTTTCTTT
TRBJ1-4	TRBD1	NA	TRBV7-8	CASSPRDRGPGKLFF	TGTGCCAGCAGCCCCCGGGACAGGGGGCCCGGAAAACTGTTTTTT
TRBJ2-1	NA	NA	TRBV7-3	CASSPYRDRFTRSYNEQFF	TGTGCCAGCAGCCCGTACCGTGACAGGTTCACTCGCTCCTACAATGAGCAGTTCTTC
TRBJ1-6	TRBD1	NA	TRBV9	CASSVGQGRNSPLHF	TGTGCCAGCAGCGTCGGACAGGGAAGGAATTCACCCCTCCACTTT
TRBJ2-7	TRBD1	NA	TRBV6-2/TRBV6-3	CASSYPRSGTGGEQYF	TGTGCCAGCAGTTACCCTCGGTCCGGGACAGGGGGGGAGCAGTACTTC
TRBJ1-4	TRBD1	NA	TRBV7-6	CASTSGGGQVNEKLFF	TGTGCCAGCACCTCAGGCGGTGGACAGGTTAATGAAAAACTGTTTTTT
TRBJ2-2	TRBD2	NA	TRBV10-2	CASSVGGGSTGELFF	TGCGCCAGCAGTGTCGGCGGGGGGAGCACCGGGGAGCTGTTTTTT
TRBJ2-2	TRBD1	few	TRBV29-1	CSVGGPTGGSGELFF	TGCAGCGTTGGAGGACCCACAGGGGGTTCCGGGGAGCTGTTTTTT
TRBJ2-3	NA	NA	TRBV6-1	CASSDPPGTDTQYF	TGTGCCAGCAGTGACCCCCCAGGAACAGATACGCAGTATTTT
TRBJ2-5	TRBD2	NA	TRBV29-1	CSARGGGVQETQYF	TGCAGCGCTCGCGGGGGGGGCGTGCAAGAGACCCAGTACTTC
TRBJ1-1	TRBD1	NA	TRBV5-1	CASRAGTGDWNEAFF	TGCGCCAGCAGGGCAGGAACAGGGGACTGGAACGAAGCTTTCTTT
TRBJ2-5	TRBD1	NA	TRBV29-1	CSVAGTGAQETQYF	TGCAGCGTTGCTGGGACAGGGGCCCAAGAGACCCAGTACTTC
TRBJ2-7	NA	NA	TRBV5-1	CASSLTGTYEQYF	TGCGCCAGCAGCCTGACGGGGACCTACGAGCAGTACTTC
TRBJ2-5	TRBD1	NA	TRBV3-1/TRBV3-2	CASSQITGGQETQYF	TGTGCCAGCAGCCAAATAACAGGGGGTCAAGAGACCCAGTACTTC
TRBJ1-2	NA	NA	TRBV4-2	CASSQVEGGAKGYTF	TGTGCCAGCAGCCAAGTTGAAGGGGGGGCGAAGGGCTACACCTTC
TRBJ1-1	NA	NA	TRBV7-9	CASSGQLNTEAFF	TGTGCCAGCAGCGGACAGTTGAACACTGAAGCTTTCTTT
TRBJ1-2	NA	NA	TRBV19	CASSMEGTNVGYGYTF	TGTGCCAGTAGTATGGAGGGGACTAACGTCGGCTATGGCTACACCTTC
TRBJ1-6	NA	NA	TRBV19	CASSLAGRTNSPLHF	TGTGCCAGTAGTTTGGCAGGGAGGACTAATTCACCCCTCCACTTT